One and the same sample provided the 20 T cell receptor beta chains below, sequenced in a study of cytomegalovirus exposure and HLA in healthy donors. The PCR was carried out with 60 Vbeta primers and 13 Jbeta primers. The table came from immunoSEQ multiplex PCR; TCRdb's copy has only in-frame clones and leaves some out. The record lists 70,000 to 90,000 clones, of which the ten most abundant hold about 3.8%. Sequenced sample: PBMCs. The receptors originated from a man between 18 and 29 years old in good health and CMV-seropositive.

The chain couples TRBV4-1 to TRBJ1-5; 12 bases line up with TRBD1. CDR3 length: 16 residues. V lost 1 base, J lost 6 bases, and 4 bases stayed unmatched. Per the germline V gene, CDR1 is MGHRA and CDR2 is YSYEKL. CDR3 DNA: TGCGCCAGCAGCCAAGCGGGACAGGGGGCGCGTCAGCCCCAGCATTTT. Translated: CASSQAGQGARQPQHF.

The gene calls are TRBV4-2 and TRBJ2-2; 13 bases line up with TRBD2. Germline CDR1 reads LGHNA; CDR2 reads YNFKEQ. The CDR3 runs 18 residues. The V and J ends lost 4 bases and 8 bases, in that order; junction bases with no gene match: 13. DNA for the CDR3: TGTGCCAGCAGCCCCCAGGAAAGACTAGCGGGGGGTGGTGGGGAGCTGTTTTTT. This gives the protein CASSPQERLAGGGGELFF.

The CDR3 here is CASSPPGTDEKLFF. The CDR3 DNA reads TGTGCCAGCAGCCCTCCCGGGACAGATGAAAAACTGTTTTTT. The chain employs TRBV7-9 and TRBJ1-4; 7 bases map to TRBD1. V shed 5 bases, J shed 6 bases, and the junction held 6 bases outside the gene matches. The CDR3 sequence is 14 residues long. Germline V CDR1 and CDR2: SEHNR, FQNEAQ (reference sequence).

This sequence joins TRBV29-1 and TRBJ1-2; no clear D. Germline loops: CDR1 SQVTM, CDR2 ANQGSEA. This CDR3 has 16 amino acids. With 0 bases removed from V and 4 bases from J, the gap between germline ends came to 18 bases. CDR3 in amino acids: CSVEDYRPPASYGYTF. CDR3 sequence (DNA): TGCAGCGTTGAAGATTACAGACCTCCGGCGTCCTATGGCTACACCTTC.

Considering frequency, this clone is medium-sized. This chain joins TRBV4-2 and TRBJ2-7; D gene uncertain. V was cut by 1 base and J by 0 bases, with 10 bases left in between. Germline CDR1 reads LGHNA; CDR2 reads YNFKEQ. The CDR3 is 15 amino acids. DNA of the CDR3: TGTGCCAGCAGCCAAGGAGACGACAACTCCTACGAGCAGTACTTC. Protein: CASSQGDDNSYEQYF.

This chain joins TRBV15 and TRBJ2-3; TRBD2 matches 7 bases. This CDR3 region has 14 residues. J gave up 0 bases and V 5 bases, and 2 bases lay outside the gene matches. Germline CDR1 is LNHNV and CDR2 is YYDKDF (reference sequence). The CDR3 is CATSPSGSTDTQYF. Written as DNA, the CDR3 is TGTGCCACCAGCCCTAGCGGTAGCACAGATACGCAGTATTTT.

The V and J genes are TRBV4-1 and TRBJ2-7, with 9 bases that match TRBD1. Germline trimming cut 0 bases from V and 4 bases from J; bases unmatched to any gene: 10. Germline V lookup: CDR1 MGHRA, CDR2 YSYEKL. The CDR3 has 17 residues. CDR3 sequence: CASSQEGAGQGYYEQYF. The DNA of the CDR3 is TGCGCCAGCAGCCAAGAGGGTGCGGGACAGGGATATTACGAGCAGTACTTC.

A note on this clone: Other nucleotide sequences from this sample produce the same CDR3. The CDR3 spells CASSRGTGELFF. CDR3 in DNA: TGTGCCAGCAGCCGCGGAACCGGGGAGCTGTTTTTT. The rearrangement joins TRBV6-5 to TRBJ2-2; D remains unclear. V shed 6 bases and J shed 5 bases, with 7 bases lying between them. There are 12 residues in the CDR3. Germline V gene data show CDR1 as MNHEY and CDR2 as SVGAGI.

The V and J genes are TRBV27 and TRBJ2-1; D uncertain. The germline V and J ends were trimmed by 7 bases and 5 bases, with 15 bases remaining between them. The CDR3 runs 14 residues. Germline V gene lookup returns CDR1 MNHEY and CDR2 SMNVEV (reference sequence). Written as DNA, the CDR3 is TGTGCCAGCATTCCCACTTATCTTAACAATGAGCAGTTCTTC. Translation: CASIPTYLNNEQFF.

The chain uses TRBV6-1 and TRBJ1-1; D possibly corresponds to TRBD1 (5 bases). Germline lookup yields CDR1 MNHNS and CDR2 SASEGT. The ends were cut back, 7 bases at V and 3 bases at J, with 12 bases in the middle. The CDR3 is made up of 13 amino acids. The CDR3 sequence is CASNSREDTEAFF. The CDR3 DNA reads TGTGCCAGCAACAGCAGGGAGGACACTGAAGCTTTCTTT.

The chain combines TRBV2 with TRBJ1-5; 7 bases map to TRBD1. Germline-derived CDR1 and CDR2 are SNHLY and FYNNEI. The junction had 8 bases not matched to a gene; V was cut back by 3 bases and J by 3 bases. This CDR3 is built from 16 residues. As DNA, the CDR3 is TGTGCCAGCAGTGAGGGGACAGTCACTGTCAATCAGCCCCAGCATTTT. It codes for CASSEGTVTVNQPQHF. Filled out from reference TRBV2 and TRBJ1-5, the complete variable domain reads EPEVTQTPSHQVTQMGQEVILRCVPISNHLYFYWYRQILGQKVEFLVSFYNNEISEKSEIFDDQFSVERPDGSNFTLKIRSTKLEDSAMYFCASSEGTVTVNQPQHFGDGTRLSIL.

V and J are TRBV11-2 and TRBJ1-1; D is unclear. CDR1 is SGHAT and CDR2 is FQNNGV in the germline V gene. Deletions cut 0 bases from V and 3 bases from J, with 11 bases between. The CDR3 contains 15 residues. The CDR3 here is CASSLDSFLDTEAFF. CDR3 sequence (DNA): TGTGCCAGCAGCTTAGATAGTTTTTTGGACACTGAAGCTTTCTTT.

This chain joins TRBV12-2 and TRBJ1-2; the D segment call TRBD1 is taken from the table without a DNA check. TRBV12-2 is recorded as a pseudogene. This CDR3 is built from 16 residues. The CDR3 reads CASRLIVRGLNYGYTF. As DNA, the CDR3 is TGTGCAAGTCGCTTAATAGTAAGGGGGCTCAACTATGGCTACACCTTC.

The genes are TRBV6-4 and TRBJ2-1, with D unresolved. V lost 3 bases, J lost 8 bases, and 11 bases lay in between. The CDR3 is made up of 13 amino acids. CDR1 is MRHNA, CDR2 SNTAGT, per germline. The CDR3: CASSEGPGDEQFF. CDR3 bases: TGTGCCAGCAGTGAGGGCCCCGGCGATGAGCAGTTCTTC.

The chain links TRBV7-8 to TRBJ2-7; 9 bases agree with TRBD2. This CDR3 has 14 amino acids. V lost 3 bases and J lost 5; bases outside the gene matches: 5. Per germline, CDR1 SGHVS and CDR2 FQNEAQ. CDR3: CASSLREGQNEQYF. CDR3 bases: TGTGCCAGCAGCTTGCGGGAGGGCCAAAACGAGCAGTACTTC. Complete variable domain (other parts from reference TRBV7-8 and TRBJ2-7): GAGVSQSPRYKVAKRGQDVALRCDPISGHVSLFWYQQALGQGPEFLTYFQNEAQLDKSGLPSDRFFAERPEGSVSTLKIQRTQQEDSAVYLCASSLREGQNEQYFGPGTRLTVT.

The chain employs TRBV19 and TRBJ2-7; 7 bases fit TRBD1. Germline V CDR1 and CDR2: LNHDA, SQIVND (reference sequence). The CDR3 has 14 residues. Germline trimming cut 3 bases from V and 6 bases from J; bases unmatched to any gene: 8. The CDR3 loop reads CASSITGDTGEQYF. CDR3 bases: TGTGCCAGTAGTATTACAGGGGATACGGGCGAGCAGTACTTC.

The chain employs TRBV11-2 and TRBJ2-1, with 8 nucleotides matching TRBD2. J lost 15 bases, V lost 5 bases, and 12 bases had no gene match. The V gene's germline CDR1 is SGHAT and CDR2 FQNNGV. This CDR3 contains 13 residues. The CDR3 sequence is CASSRGAGEKVFF. CDR3 nucleotide sequence: TGTGCCAGCAGCCGGGGAGCGGGAGAAAAGGTGTTCTTC.

The CDR3 loop reads CASSEPGAPYNEQFF. CDR3 coding DNA: TGTGCCAGCAGTGAACCGGGAGCACCCTACAATGAGCAGTTCTTC. This chain uses TRBV2 with TRBJ2-1; maybe TRBD2 (6 bases). The CDR3 length is 15 residues. The V end was cut by 2 bases, the J end by 2 bases, with 10 bases between. CDR1 SNHLY and CDR2 FYNNEI come from the germline V gene.

V is TRBV19 and J is TRBJ1-5; the D gene is possibly TRBD1 (5 bases). V lost 3 bases and J lost 6, with 18 bases in between. CDR3 length: 16 amino acids. CDR1 LNHDA and CDR2 SQIVND come from the germline V gene (reference sequence). The CDR3 sequence: CASSIFGRGTGQPQHF. The CDR3, as DNA: TGTGCCAGTAGTATTTTTGGAAGGGGCACAGGTCAGCCCCAGCATTTT.

The chain has TRBV5-5 and TRBJ2-7; 12 bases agree with TRBD1. Germline trimming cut 2 bases from V and 6 bases from J; bases unmatched to any gene: 3. Germline V gene lookup returns CDR1 SGHKS and CDR2 YYEKEE (reference sequence). The CDR3 loop spans 14 amino acids. The CDR3 DNA follows: TGTGCCAGCAGCTTAGGGACAGGGGGCATCGAGCAGTACTTC. Translation gives CASSLGTGGIEQYF.